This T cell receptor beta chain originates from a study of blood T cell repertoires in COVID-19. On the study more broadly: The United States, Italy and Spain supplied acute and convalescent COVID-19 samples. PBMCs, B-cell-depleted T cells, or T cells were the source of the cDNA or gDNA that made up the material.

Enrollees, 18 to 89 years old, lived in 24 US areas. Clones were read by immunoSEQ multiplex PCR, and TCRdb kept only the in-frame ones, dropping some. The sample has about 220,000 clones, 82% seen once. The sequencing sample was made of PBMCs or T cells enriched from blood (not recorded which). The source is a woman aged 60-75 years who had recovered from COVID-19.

The CDR3 protein is CASSLTSANEQFF. For the CDR3, the DNA is TGTGCCAGCAGCCTAACGAGCGCCAATGAGCAGTTCTTC. J is TRBJ2-1 and V is TRBV11-2; D not certain. The germline V gene has CDR1 SGHAT and CDR2 FQNNGV. Trimming pared 5 bases from V and 6 bases from J, leaving 11 bases between. This CDR3 has 13 residues.